The present T cell receptor (beta chain) was sequenced within a study of cytomegalovirus exposure and HLA in healthy donors. The study's findings and limits: Earlier analysis found most TCR beta V segments productive about 87% or about 30% of the time.

Comments on this clone: Its antigen is unidentified.

Researchers ran the PCR with 60 Vbeta and 13 Jbeta primers. Original data processing: As a later analysis found, there were about 80 million unique TCR beta chains, of which 8.5 million to 13 million were shared. Assay: immunoSEQ multiplex PCR; the TCRdb copy retains only in-frame clones and omits some. That table is the source of V, J and clone size, and D and trimming were worked out from the DNA. The sample carries 100,000 to 150,000 clones, 60% to 85% recorded once. In germline, CDR1 is MNHEY, CDR2 SMNVEV (reference sequence). Between the trimmed V and J ends, which lost 4 bases and 0 bases, there was a span of 8 bases. The CDR3 loop spans 14 amino acids.

The chain couples TRBV27 to TRBJ2-3; D unclear. The sample comprised PBMCs. This clonotype originated in a female donor in good health and CMV-seronegative. In DNA, the CDR3 is TGTGCCAGCAGTTGGTCTATCAGCACAGATACGCAGTATTTT. The encoded protein is CASSWSISTDTQYF.